These T cell receptor beta chains were read from a single sample in a study of identical twins. In TCRdb, the 5' RACE reads were re-called with MiXCR into one record per CDR3 protein. The sample carries 1.5 million to 2 million distinct CDR3 sequences, about 32% recorded once. The sample comprised cord blood. The receptor source for this set is a newborn girl in good health. The CDR3 runs from the conserved cysteine through the conserved F or W. D genes are given only for firm matches. The listing skips clone size in some rows; elsewhere it reads once, few, many or a size class.

j_gene	v_gene	d_gene	abundance	CDR3aa	CDR3nt
TRBJ1-6	TRBV20-1	TRBD1	.	CSAKDRDSLYNSPLHF	TGCAGTGCGAAAGACCGGGACAGCCTCTATAATTCACCCCTCCACTTT
TRBJ1-1	TRBV13	.	.	CASSWAAGTEAFF	TGTGCCAGCAGCTGGGCAGCGGGCACTGAAGCTTTCTTT
TRBJ1-6	TRBV6-5	.	.	CATTSRGVYNSPLHF	TGTGCCACCACATCCCGAGGGGTCTATAATTCACCCCTCCACTTT
TRBJ2-1	TRBV30	.	once	CAWSVLRNEQFF	TGTGCCTGGAGTGTATTGAGGAATGAGCAGTTCTTC
TRBJ2-6	TRBV5-1	.	.	CASSLLFSGANVLTF	TGCGCCAGCAGCTTGTTGTTTTCTGGGGCCAACGTCCTGACTTTC
TRBJ1-1	TRBV5-1	.	few	CASSLSVGNTEAFF	TGCGCCAGCAGCCTATCGGTCGGGAACACTGAAGCTTTCTTT
TRBJ2-1	TRBV9	TRBD2	.	CASSVEAVLADPYNEQFF	TGTGCCAGCAGCGTAGAGGCCGTGCTAGCGGACCCCTACAATGAGCAGTTCTTC
TRBJ2-2	TRBV7-9	.	.	CASSPSLGRSTGELFF	TGTGCCAGCAGCCCCTCCTTAGGGCGTAGCACCGGGGAGCTGTTTTTT
TRBJ1-1	TRBV4-2	.	once	CASTPPGGDTEAFF	TGTGCCAGCACCCCTCCGGGGGGCGACACTGAAGCTTTCTTT
TRBJ1-2	TRBV6-1	.	.	CASSERRERYTF	TGTGCCAGCAGTGAACGTAGGGAACGCTACACCTTC
TRBJ2-7	TRBV3-1	TRBD2	.	CTSNLAGAYEQYF	TGTACCAGCAACCTAGCGGGAGCCTACGAGCAGTACTTC
TRBJ2-7	TRBV19	.	.	CASSIGTTGNEQYF	TGTGCCAGTAGTATAGGGACCACAGGGAACGAGCAGTACTTC
TRBJ1-6	TRBV10-3	.	few	CAARQAYNSPLHF	TGTGCCGCCCGACAGGCCTATAATTCACCCCTCCACTTT
TRBJ2-7	TRBV7-9	TRBD1	few	CASSSETGVGYVYEQYF	TGTGCCAGCAGCTCGGAGACAGGGGTCGGATATGTCTACGAGCAGTACTTC
TRBJ2-3	TRBV6-2/TRBV6-3	.	.	CASSSNSVDTQYF	TGTGCCAGCAGTTCCAACTCTGTGGATACGCAGTATTTT
TRBJ2-7	TRBV5-6	TRBD2	.	CASSRSGGLRYEQYF	TGTGCCAGCAGCAGAAGCGGGGGCCTTCGGTACGAGCAGTACTTC
TRBJ2-7	TRBV28	.	few	CASSSPLFEQYF	TGTGCCAGCAGTTCCCCCTTGTTCGAGCAGTACTTC
TRBJ2-4	TRBV10-3	.	.	CAISPTGLAKNIQYF	TGTGCCATCAGCCCCACAGGACTAGCCAAAAACATTCAGTACTTC
TRBJ1-6	TRBV15	.	.	CATSRDQKGKDSPLHF	TGTGCCACCAGCAGAGATCAGAAGGGAAAGGATTCACCCCTCCACTTT
TRBJ1-1	TRBV7-9	.	.	CASTFLGDGEAFF	TGTGCCAGCACCTTCTTGGGGGATGGGGAAGCTTTCTTT
TRBJ1-6	TRBV2	TRBD1	.	CASSNDRGLNSPLHF	TGTGCCAGCAGTAACGACAGGGGGCTAAATTCACCCCTCCACTTT
TRBJ2-7	TRBV25-1	.	.	CASRDGYYEQYF	TGTGCCAGCAGGGACGGGTACTACGAGCAGTACTTC
TRBJ2-7	TRBV13	TRBD2	once	CASLMLAGYNEQYF	TGTGCCAGCCTAATGCTAGCGGGGTACAATGAGCAGTACTTC
TRBJ2-4	TRBV5-1	.	few	CASSLAWQGTKNIQYF	TGCGCCAGCAGCTTGGCCTGGCAGGGGACCAAAAACATTCAGTACTTC
TRBJ2-3	TRBV5-1	TRBD1	few	CASSFTRTGVPDTQYF	TGCGCCAGCAGCTTCACCCGGACAGGGGTCCCAGATACGCAGTATTTT
TRBJ2-1	TRBV28	.	.	CASSLPTLIYNEQFF	TGTGCCAGCAGTTTACCCACCTTAATCTACAATGAGCAGTTCTTC
TRBJ2-5	TRBV5-4	TRBD1	.	CASSLRTGYGTRYF	TGTGCCAGCAGCCTACGGACAGGGTACGGGACCCGGTACTTC
TRBJ2-1	TRBV21-1	.	.	CASSKEGPPGTSPNEQFF	TGTGCCAGCAGCAAAGAAGGCCCCCCCGGGACTAGTCCAAATGAGCAGTTCTTC